These T cell receptor beta chains were read from a single sample in a study of CD8 T cell repertoires and HIV-1 epitope variants. Sequencing was performed with immunoSEQ multiplex PCR; in TCRdb, only in-frame clones are kept and a portion is missing. The profile shows approximately 5,200 clones, roughly 70% of them singletons. Their specific antigens are unknown. Sequenced input: cultured CD8+ T cells derived from PBMCs. The receptors stem from a male donor with HIV. Each CDR3 is given with its conserved first and last residue. Each record gives: J gene, D gene, clone size, V gene, CDR3 protein, CDR3 DNA. D genes are given only for firm matches. Rows give clone size only sometimes, using once, few, many, or a class for an expanded clone.

J gene: TRBJ1-2; D gene: NA; clone size: NA; V gene: TRBV7-9; CDR3 protein: CASSPSSFANYGYTF; CDR3 DNA: TGTGCCAGCAGCCCGTCCTCGTTCGCTAACTATGGCTACACCTTC
J gene: TRBJ2-7; D gene: NA; clone size: NA; V gene: TRBV7-9; CDR3 protein: CASSPGTGYEQYF; CDR3 DNA: TGTGCCAGCAGCCCCGGGACCGGTTACGAGCAGTACTTC
J gene: TRBJ1-5; D gene: NA; clone size: NA; V gene: TRBV28; CDR3 protein: CASSFWEGRYSNQPQHF; CDR3 DNA: TGTGCCAGCAGTTTCTGGGAGGGAAGGTATAGCAATCAGCCCCAGCATTTT
J gene: TRBJ1-4; D gene: NA; clone size: few; V gene: TRBV28; CDR3 protein: CASSLRGHYINSDEKLFF; CDR3 DNA: TGTGCCAGCAGTTTAAGGGGACATTACATTAATTCGGATGAAAAACTGTTTTTT
J gene: TRBJ1-5; D gene: NA; clone size: NA; V gene: TRBV7-6; CDR3 protein: CASSLAHGREGNQPQHF; CDR3 DNA: TGTGCCAGCAGCTTAGCGCACGGCAGGGAGGGGAATCAGCCCCAGCATTTT
J gene: TRBJ2-3; D gene: NA; clone size: NA; V gene: TRBV27; CDR3 protein: CASSLSNGGTDTQYF; CDR3 DNA: TGTGCCAGCAGTTTATCAAACGGGGGCACAGATACGCAGTATTTT
J gene: TRBJ1-1; D gene: NA; clone size: NA; V gene: TRBV28; CDR3 protein: CASSGTHMNTEAFF; CDR3 DNA: TGTGCCAGCAGTGGGACACACATGAACACTGAAGCTTTCTTT
J gene: TRBJ2-1; D gene: NA; clone size: once; V gene: TRBV6-5; CDR3 protein: CASSYSSPIREQFF; CDR3 DNA: TGTGCCAGCAGTTACTCTAGCCCCATTAGGGAGCAGTTCTTC
J gene: TRBJ2-2; D gene: NA; clone size: NA; V gene: TRBV11-2; CDR3 protein: CASSLGGTGELFF; CDR3 DNA: TGTGCCAGCAGCTTAGGGGGGACCGGGGAGCTGTTTTTT
J gene: TRBJ2-1; D gene: NA; clone size: NA; V gene: TRBV7-6; CDR3 protein: CASSLVANTPYNEQFF; CDR3 DNA: TGTGCCAGCAGCTTAGTGGCGAACACCCCCTACAATGAGCAGTTCTTC
J gene: TRBJ1-2; D gene: NA; clone size: NA; V gene: TRBV30; CDR3 protein: CAWRVKGGGYGYTF; CDR3 DNA: TGTGCCTGGCGTGTGAAGGGGGGAGGCTATGGCTACACCTTC